The source of this T cell receptor beta chain is a study of low-dose radiotherapy and immunotherapy resistance in tumors. TRAV- and TRBV-specific primers were used for first-strand cDNA, which covered alpha and beta chains. With a constant-region primer and a V-primer adapter, TCRs were subjected to roughly 20 PCR cycles of amplification. TCRdb re-analysed the reads in MiXCR, keeping a single row per CDR3 protein. The sample lists 85,000 to 100,000 distinct CDR3 sequences, 9.4% seen once, with around 0.97% in the top ten. Time point meaning: before trial treatment. The CDR3 covers 13 residues. Germline CDR1 is SGHDN and CDR2 is FVKESK. Trimming shortened V by 5 bases and J by 3 bases, and 10 bases separated the two germline ends. This clonotype was detected ten times or more.

This sequence joins TRBV14 and TRBJ1-1; unclear D gene. Source: PBMCs, taken before treatment. The TCR originated in a male donor with prostate cancer. CDR3 in DNA: TGTGCCAGCAGCTTTCTCCCCGACACTGAAGCTTTCTTT. Its protein product is CASSFLPDTEAFF. Variable domain in full (rest from reference TRBV14 and TRBJ1-1): EAGVTQFPSHSVIEKGQTVTLRCDPISGHDNLYWYRRVMGKEIKFLLHFVKESKQDESGMPNNRFLAERTGGTYSTLKVQPAELEDSGVYFCASSFLPDTEAFFGQGTRLTVV.